This T cell receptor (beta chain) was captured in a study of long-term antiretroviral therapy in people with HIV. This clone has only one observation. Different DNA sequences within this sample yield the same CDR3. CDR3 size: 15 residues. The germline V gene has CDR1 SNHLY and CDR2 FYNNEI. V was pared by 6 bases and J by 4 bases, with 9 bases of the junction left unmatched. Version v3.0 of the immunoSEQ assay was performed at survey level. Only in-frame clones appear in the TCRdb table, and some are missing; sequencing was by immunoSEQ multiplex PCR. The sample contains 25,000 to 35,000 clones, 70% to 90% of which appear only once.

The specimen comprised unsorted PBMCs, sampled 0.8 years before starting antiretroviral therapy. The chain employs TRBV2 and TRBJ2-5; 9 bases are a match to TRBD2. The source of this sequence is a man between 18 and 29 years old with HIV. This chain's CDR3 is CASSGGGGAGETQYF. CDR3 DNA: TGTGCCAGCAGCGGGGGCGGGGGGGCCGGAGAGACCCAGTACTTC.